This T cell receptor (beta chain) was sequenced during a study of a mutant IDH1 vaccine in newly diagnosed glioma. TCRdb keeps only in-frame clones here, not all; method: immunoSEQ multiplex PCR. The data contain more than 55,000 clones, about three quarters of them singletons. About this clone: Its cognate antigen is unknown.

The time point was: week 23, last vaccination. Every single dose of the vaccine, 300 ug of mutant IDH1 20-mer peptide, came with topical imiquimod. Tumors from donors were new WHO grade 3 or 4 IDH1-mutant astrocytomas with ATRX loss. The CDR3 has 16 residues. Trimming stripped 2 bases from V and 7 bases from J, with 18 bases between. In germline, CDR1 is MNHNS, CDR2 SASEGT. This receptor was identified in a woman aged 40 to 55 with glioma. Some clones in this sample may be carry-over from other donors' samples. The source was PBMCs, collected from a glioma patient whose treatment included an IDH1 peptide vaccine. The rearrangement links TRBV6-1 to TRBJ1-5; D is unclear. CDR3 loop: CASSESHARFRQPQHF. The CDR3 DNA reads TGTGCCAGCAGTGAATCACATGCCAGGTTTCGGCAGCCCCAGCATTTT.